The 21 T cell receptor beta chains below come from one sample, sequenced in a study of T cell repertoires in cytomegalovirus infection (dated 2019 in TCRdb). The instrument was an Illumina HiSeq 1500. Using fastp at Q25 and MiXCR, TCRdb reprocessed the public reads and kept productive beta chains. Rows with a matching CDR3 protein are joined into one entry that keeps the most common DNA and genes. This sample is represented by some 130,000 distinct CDR3 sequences; more than 25% of them were singletons. 45% to 55% of the sample is held by the ten biggest clonotypes. The treatment or condition label, as the study defines it: in vitro stimulation with specific CMV peptide epitopes to enrich CMV-specific T cells. These TCRs are of unknown antigen specificity. The source was CD8+ T cells from cultured PBMCs, collected from culture after CMV antigen stimulation. The source of these receptors is a human donor in good health (CMV status not recorded). Some clones in this sample may be carry-over from other donors' samples.

Turning to this clonotype: Compared with germline, one end of the junction differs, possibly owing to a read error. The rearrangement links TRBV4-1 to TRBJ2-7; D possibly corresponds to TRBD2 (6 bases). Germline-derived CDR1 and CDR2 are MGHRA and YSYEKL. This CDR3 spans 14 amino acids. Written as DNA, the CDR3 is TGTGCCAGCAGCACTAGCCTCAGCTCCTACGAGCAGTACTTC. Translating gives CASSTSLSSYEQYF.

The rearrangement links TRBV20-1 to TRBJ2-1; 11 nucleotides match TRBD1. With 5 bases clipped from V and 6 bases from J, the junction kept 6 bases outside the gene matches. The CDR3 is made up of 14 amino acids. The germline V gene encodes CDR1 DFQATT and CDR2 SNEGSKA (reference sequence). The DNA for the CDR3 is TGCAGTGCTTTGGGACAGGGGGTCCCCAATGAGCAGTTCTTC. This gives the protein CSALGQGVPNEQFF.

This clonotype was counted only a few times. The V call is TRBV12-3 or TRBV12-4, the J call TRBJ1-4; perhaps TRBD1 as D (6 bases). Trimming removed 7 bases at V and 3 bases at J, with 15 bases between. The CDR3 covers 15 residues. In DNA form, the CDR3 reads TGTGCCAGCAACCGGGACACCGGCGCTAATGAAAAACTGTTTTTT. Amino acids: CASNRDTGANEKLFF.

This clonotype was observed at least ten times. The rearrangement joins TRBV25-1 to TRBJ2-7; D gene unclear. This CDR3 contains 12 residues. Germline lookup yields CDR1 MGHDK and CDR2 SYGVNS. The V gene lost 5 bases and the J gene lost 0 bases, with 5 bases spanning the gap. For the CDR3, the DNA is TGTGCCAGCAGTCTCAACTCCTACGAGCAGTACTTC. Encoded protein: CASSLNSYEQYF.

The rearrangement joins TRBV19 to TRBJ2-7; D gene uncertain. Trimming took 3 bases from V and 0 from J, leaving 6 bases between them. CDR1 and CDR2 (germline): LNHDA, SQIVND (reference sequence). This CDR3 contains 13 residues. In DNA, the CDR3 is TGTGCCAGTAGTATCGGCAACTCCTACGAGCAGTACTTC. Its translation is CASSIGNSYEQYF.

This clonotype counts as medium-sized. The rearrangement links TRBV6-2 or TRBV6-3 to TRBJ1-1; the D is unclear. The germline V gene encodes CDR1 MNHEY and CDR2 SVGEGT. This CDR3 spans 13 amino acids. The V end lost 1 base, the J end lost 2 bases, and 5 bases lay between the germline ends. The CDR3 region is CASSYWGNTEAFF. The CDR3 DNA follows: TGTGCCAGCAGTTACTGGGGAAACACTGAAGCTTTCTTT.

The chain is built from TRBV7-2 and TRBJ2-1; 8 bases align to TRBD2. CDR3 size: 15 residues. Germline loops: CDR1 SGHTA, CDR2 FQGNSA. Trimming took 2 bases from V and 10 from J; bases not matched to a gene: 10. The CDR3 loop is CASSLSIGLANEQFF. The CDR3 bases are TGTGCCAGCAGCTTATCTATAGGACTAGCCAACGAGCAGTTCTTC.

A few counts support this clonotype. The gene calls are TRBV7-1 and TRBJ2-2; 7 bases are shared with TRBD1. TRBV7-1 is assigned to the ORF class and has an uncertain function. V was pared by 10 bases and J by 6 bases, with 14 bases of the junction left unmatched. The CDR3 length is 15 residues. The CDR3 region has the DNA TGTGCCACCAATAACCGGGACAGTGCCCCCGGGGAGCTGTTTTTT. Translation gives CATNNRDSAPGELFF.

This clonotype was picked up a small number of times. The chain combines TRBV6-5 with TRBJ1-2, with D perhaps matching TRBD1 (6 bases). The V end lost 5 bases, the J end lost 4 bases, and 17 bases lay between the germline ends. The CDR3 runs to 15 residues. The germline V gene has CDR1 MNHEY and CDR2 SVGAGI. The CDR3 sequence: CASSRQGTQFYGYTF. Here the CDR3 DNA reads TGTGCCAGCAGTCGCCAGGGGACCCAGTTCTATGGCTACACCTTC.

This clonotype has a handful of counts. The chain carries TRBV7-2 and TRBJ1-2; TRBD1 aligns across 7 bases. Germline V gene lookup returns CDR1 SGHTA and CDR2 FQGNSA. The ends lost 3 bases at V and 8 bases at J; junction bases unmatched: 6. This CDR3 comprises 13 residues. This chain's CDR3 is CASSLGQPRGYTF. The CDR3, as DNA: TGTGCCAGCAGCTTGGGACAGCCCCGGGGCTACACCTTC. The full variable domain, with the rest looked up from reference TRBV7-2 and TRBJ1-2, is GAGVSQSPSNKVTEKGKDVELRCDPISGHTALYWYRQSLGQGLEFLIYFQGNSAPDKSGLPSDRFSAERTGGSVSTLTIQRTQQEDSAVYLCASSLGQPRGYTFGSGTRLTVV.

This clonotype was counted ten times or more. This chain uses TRBV20-1 with TRBJ2-1; the match to TRBD2 covers 10 bases. V was pared by 4 bases and J by 5 bases, with 14 bases of the junction left unmatched. Germline-derived CDR1 and CDR2 are DFQATT and SNEGSKA (reference sequence). The CDR3 sequence is 17 residues long. CDR3 nucleotides: TGCAGTGCTACCGATTATATGAGACTAGCGGGTAACAATGAGCAGTTCTTC. As protein: CSATDYMRLAGNNEQFF.

Many counts were recorded for this clonotype. V gene TRBV28 combines with J gene TRBJ2-3, with D uncertain. This CDR3 has 11 amino acids. Germline V CDR1 and CDR2: MDHEN, SYDVKM. V shed 7 bases and J shed 0 bases, with 2 bases lying between them. The CDR3 sequence: CASTSTDTQYF. The CDR3 DNA sequence: TGTGCCAGCACGAGCACAGATACGCAGTATTTT.

This chain joins TRBV6-4 and TRBJ2-3; TRBD2 agrees at 7 bases. This CDR3 is 17 amino acids long. With 2 bases clipped from V and 0 bases from J, the junction kept 8 bases outside the gene matches. Germline V CDR1 and CDR2: MRHNA, SNTAGT. DNA for the CDR3: TGTGCCAGCAGTGACAGAGGAAGCGGGGACAGCACAGATACGCAGTATTTT. Translated: CASSDRGSGDSTDTQYF.

The chain links TRBV4-1 to TRBJ2-1; D might be TRBD1 or TRBD2, each matching 5 bases. This CDR3 comprises 15 residues. The germline gives CDR1 MGHRA, CDR2 YSYEKL. V lost 0 bases and J lost 3, with 9 bases in between. CDR3 coding DNA: TGCGCCAGCAGCCAAGATGGGGCGGGCTACAATGAGCAGTTCTTC. It is translated as CASSQDGAGYNEQFF.

This clonotype was seen only a few times. The chain combines TRBV12-3 or TRBV12-4 with TRBJ1-2; D remains unclear. This CDR3 is 15 amino acids long. V lost 5 bases and J lost 4, with 17 bases in between. Here the CDR3 DNA reads TGTGCCAGCAGTCATACATTCAAGAAGGCCTATGGCTACACCTTC. This gives the protein CASSHTFKKAYGYTF.

CDR3 protein: CASLLENTGELFF. In DNA form, the CDR3 reads TGTGCCAGCTTGCTGGAGAACACCGGGGAGCTGTTTTTT. The gene calls are TRBV7-6 and TRBJ2-2, with D unresolved. V was trimmed by 8 bases and J by 1 base, leaving 8 bases between them. The CDR3 covers 13 residues. Germline assignment: CDR1 SGHVS and CDR2 FNYEAQ.

In this sample, this clonotype turned up many times. The chain uses TRBV7-2 and TRBJ1-1, with 7 bases matching TRBD1. The CDR3 extends over 15 amino acids. V gave up 8 bases and J gave up 1 base; unmatched junction bases: 10. Per the germline V gene, CDR1 is SGHTA and CDR2 is FQGNSA. The CDR3 region has the DNA TGTGCCAGCGGGAGGCTAGACAGGGCGAACACTGAAGCTTTCTTT. This translates into CASGRLDRANTEAFF.

This chain links TRBV6-5 with TRBJ1-3; D gene uncertain. The CDR3 spans 14 residues. In germline, CDR1 is MNHEY, CDR2 SVGAGI. V lost 6 bases and J 2 bases, leaving 11 bases between the germline ends. CDR3 DNA sequence: TGTGCCAGCAGCCTAGGTGACACTGGAAACACCATATATTTT. It codes for CASSLGDTGNTIYF.

The rearrangement joins TRBV7-8 to TRBJ2-5; the D is unclear. Germline CDR1 reads SGHVS; CDR2 reads FQNEAQ. V lost 7 bases, J lost 5 bases, and 17 bases lay in between. CDR3 length: 14 amino acids. The CDR3 sequence is CASTLLSRGETQYF. The CDR3 region has the DNA TGTGCCAGCACGCTGCTGTCCCGTGGGGAGACCCAGTACTTC. Supplemented by reference TRBV7-8 and TRBJ2-5, the full variable domain reads GAGVSQSPRYKVAKRGQDVALRCDPISGHVSLFWYQQALGQGPEFLTYFQNEAQLDKSGLPSDRFFAERPEGSVSTLKIQRTQQEDSAVYLCASTLLSRGETQYFGPGTRLLVL.

Only a few counts were recorded for this clonotype. V is TRBV12-3 or TRBV12-4 and J is TRBJ2-2; D possibly corresponds to TRBD1 (6 bases). Between the trimmed V and J ends, which lost 7 bases and 7 bases, there was a span of 13 bases. The CDR3 contains 13 residues. The CDR3 bases are TGTGCCAGCAACCCAGGGGCGGGCGGGGAGCTGTTTTTT. Translated: CASNPGAGGELFF.

This clonotype occurred a few times. The chain carries TRBV11-2 and TRBJ2-7; D gene ambiguous. This CDR3 has 17 amino acids. Germline V gene sequence: CDR1 SGHAT, CDR2 FQNNGV. V lost 0 bases, J lost 3 bases, and 18 bases lay in between. The CDR3, as DNA: TGTGCCAGCAGCTTAGATAAGCGTACTACTATCGACTACGAGCAGTACTTC. Residues: CASSLDKRTTIDYEQYF.